This T cell receptor beta chain was sequenced for a study of CD8 T cells in ankylosing spondylitis. Regarding the study as a whole: Disease-linked clones proved CD8+ and comparatively uncommon in peripheral blood. Earlier work had already found some motif variants in reactive arthritis synovial fluid and blood.

CDR3 length equals 13 residues. The V and J ends lost 5 bases and 5 bases, in that order; junction bases with no gene match: 4. TCRdb used MiXCR to reprocess the 5' RACE reads, holding one entry per CDR3 protein. The table has about 320,000 distinct CDR3 sequences, around 10% seen once. This clonotype was seen many times. Its antigen remains unknown. This TCR was sampled from a female donor with ankylosing spondylitis or in good health (not recorded which). The sequenced material came from blood, either unsorted or a sorted T cell fraction (not recorded which). The V call is TRBV12-3 or TRBV12-4, the J call TRBJ1-1; 8 bases are a match to TRBD1. The chain's CDR3 is CASSQGQGTEAFF. CDR3 nucleotide sequence: TGTGCCAGCAGTCAAGGACAGGGAACTGAAGCTTTCTTT.